The sequence of this T cell receptor beta chain was determined in a study of shared clonotypes between healthy human individuals. Selected positively for CCR7 and CD45RO-negative, naive CD8 cells excluded terminally differentiated effector memory CD45RA+ cells. CDR3 length: 13 amino acids. Looked up from germline, CDR1 is SQVTM and CDR2 is ANQGSEA. Trimming stripped 7 bases from V and 7 bases from J, with 18 bases between. TCRdb keeps only in-frame clones here, not all; method: immunoSEQ multiplex PCR. The data hold hundreds of thousands of clones, with almost 95% observed a single time. This sequence originates from a man aged 25 to 40 in good health. V is TRBV29-1 and J is TRBJ2-3, with a possible D match to TRBD1 (6 bases). Sequenced input: naive CD8+ T cells sorted from blood. The CDR3, as DNA: TGCAGCGCGCACAGGGAAGGTACGAATACGCAGTATTTT. The encoded protein is CSAHREGTNTQYF.